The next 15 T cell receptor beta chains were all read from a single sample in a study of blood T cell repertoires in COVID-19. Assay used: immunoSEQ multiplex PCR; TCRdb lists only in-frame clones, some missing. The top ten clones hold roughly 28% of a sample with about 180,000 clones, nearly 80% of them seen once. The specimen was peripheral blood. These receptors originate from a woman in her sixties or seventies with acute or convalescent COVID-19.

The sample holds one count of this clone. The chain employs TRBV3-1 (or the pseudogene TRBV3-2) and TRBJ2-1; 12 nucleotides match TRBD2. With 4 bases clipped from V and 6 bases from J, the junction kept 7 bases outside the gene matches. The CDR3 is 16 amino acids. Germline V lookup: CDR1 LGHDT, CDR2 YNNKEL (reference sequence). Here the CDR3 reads CASSPRTSGEFNEQFF. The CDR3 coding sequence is TGTGCCAGCAGCCCTCGGACTAGCGGGGAATTCAATGAGCAGTTCTTC.

The CDR3 spells CASRPQGAFEELFF. The CDR3 nucleotides read TGTGCCAGCAGGCCACAGGGGGCGTTCGAGGAGCTGTTTTTT. The V and J genes are TRBV6-5 and TRBJ2-2; TRBD1 matches at 9 bases. V shed 6 bases, J shed 10 bases, and the junction held 9 bases outside the gene matches. This CDR3 region has 14 residues. CDR1 is MNHEY and CDR2 is SVGAGI in the germline V gene.

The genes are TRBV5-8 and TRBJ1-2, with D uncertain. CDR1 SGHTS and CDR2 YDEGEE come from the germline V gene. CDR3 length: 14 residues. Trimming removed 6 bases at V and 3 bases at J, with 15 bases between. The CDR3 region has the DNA TGTGCCAGCACCTTCGATTCCGGTCACTATGGCTACACCTTC. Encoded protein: CASTFDSGHYGYTF.

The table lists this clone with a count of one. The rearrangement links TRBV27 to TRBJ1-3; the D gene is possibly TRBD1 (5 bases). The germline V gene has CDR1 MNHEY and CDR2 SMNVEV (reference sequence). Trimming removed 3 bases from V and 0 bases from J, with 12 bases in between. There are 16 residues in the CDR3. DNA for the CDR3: TGTGCCAGCAGTTTTCGGGGGGGAAGCTCTGGAAACACCATATATTTT. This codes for CASSFRGGSSGNTIYF.

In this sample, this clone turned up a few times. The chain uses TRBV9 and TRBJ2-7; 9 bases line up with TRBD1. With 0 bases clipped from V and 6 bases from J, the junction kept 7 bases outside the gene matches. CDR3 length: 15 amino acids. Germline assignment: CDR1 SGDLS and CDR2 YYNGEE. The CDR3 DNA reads TGTGCCAGCAGCGTAGGAGGGGACAGGGTTAGCGAGCAGTACTTC. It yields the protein CASSVGGDRVSEQYF. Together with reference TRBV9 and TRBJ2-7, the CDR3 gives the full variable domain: DSGVTQTPKHLITATGQRVTLRCSPRSGDLSVYWYQQSLDQGLQFLIQYYNGEERAKGNILERFSAQQFPDLHSELNLSSLELGDSALYFCASSVGGDRVSEQYFGPGTRLTVT.

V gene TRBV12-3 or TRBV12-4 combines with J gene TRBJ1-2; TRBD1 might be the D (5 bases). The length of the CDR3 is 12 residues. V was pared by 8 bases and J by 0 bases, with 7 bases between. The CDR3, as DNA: TGTGCCAGCGGGGGGTCTAACTATGGCTACACCTTC. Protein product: CASGGSNYGYTF.

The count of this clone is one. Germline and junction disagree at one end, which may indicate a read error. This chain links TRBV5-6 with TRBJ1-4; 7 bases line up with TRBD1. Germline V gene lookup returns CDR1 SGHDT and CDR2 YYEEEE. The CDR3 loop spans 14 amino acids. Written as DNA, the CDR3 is TGTGCCAGCAGCCTGATACAGGGGCAGGTACCTACGGCGTTT. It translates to CASSLIQGQVPTAF.

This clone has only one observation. The CDR3 reads CASSRGQAETQYF. In nucleotides, the CDR3 is TGTGCCAGCAGCAGGGGACAGGCAGAGACCCAGTACTTC. The chain employs TRBV7-3 and TRBJ2-5; 8 bases agree with TRBD1. The germline CDR1 and CDR2 sequences are SGHTA and FQGTGA. V was pared by 5 bases and J by 4 bases, with 3 bases of the junction left unmatched. This CDR3 comprises 13 residues.

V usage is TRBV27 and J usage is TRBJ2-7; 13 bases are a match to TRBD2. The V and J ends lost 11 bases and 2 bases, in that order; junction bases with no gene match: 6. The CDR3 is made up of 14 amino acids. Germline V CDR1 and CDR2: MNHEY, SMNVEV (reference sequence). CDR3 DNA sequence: TGTGCCGTAGCGGGACTAGCGGGAACCTACGAGCAGTACTTC. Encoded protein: CAVAGLAGTYEQYF.

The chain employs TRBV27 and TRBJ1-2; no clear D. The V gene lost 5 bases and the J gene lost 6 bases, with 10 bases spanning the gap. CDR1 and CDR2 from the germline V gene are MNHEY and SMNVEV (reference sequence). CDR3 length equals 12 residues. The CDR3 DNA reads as TGTGCCAGCAGTACCGGGGTTGATGGCTACACCTTC. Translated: CASSTGVDGYTF.

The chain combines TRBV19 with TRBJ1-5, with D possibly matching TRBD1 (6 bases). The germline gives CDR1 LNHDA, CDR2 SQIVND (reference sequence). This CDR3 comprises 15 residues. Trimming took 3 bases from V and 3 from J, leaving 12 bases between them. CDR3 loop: CASSIRPGDNQPQHF. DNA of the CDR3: TGTGCCAGTAGTATCCGTCCAGGGGACAATCAGCCCCAGCATTTT.

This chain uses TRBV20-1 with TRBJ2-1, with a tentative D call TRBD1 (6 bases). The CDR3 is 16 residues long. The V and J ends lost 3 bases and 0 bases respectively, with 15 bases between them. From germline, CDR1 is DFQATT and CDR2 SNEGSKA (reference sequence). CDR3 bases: TGCAGTGCTAGTGGGGGCAGGGTGAGCTCCTACAATGAGCAGTTCTTC. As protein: CSASGGRVSSYNEQFF.

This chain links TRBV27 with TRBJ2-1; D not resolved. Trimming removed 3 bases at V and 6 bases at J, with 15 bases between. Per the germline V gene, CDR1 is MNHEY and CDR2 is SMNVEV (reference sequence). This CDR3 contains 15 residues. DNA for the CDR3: TGTGCCAGCAGTTTCGGCACTACAAGAGGCAATGAGCAGTTCTTC. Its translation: CASSFGTTRGNEQFF.

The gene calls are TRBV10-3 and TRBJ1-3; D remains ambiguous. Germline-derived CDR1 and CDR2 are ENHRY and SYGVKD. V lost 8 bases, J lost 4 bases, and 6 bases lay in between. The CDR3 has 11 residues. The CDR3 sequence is CAIGGGNTIYF. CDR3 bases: TGTGCCATCGGCGGGGGAAACACCATATATTTT.

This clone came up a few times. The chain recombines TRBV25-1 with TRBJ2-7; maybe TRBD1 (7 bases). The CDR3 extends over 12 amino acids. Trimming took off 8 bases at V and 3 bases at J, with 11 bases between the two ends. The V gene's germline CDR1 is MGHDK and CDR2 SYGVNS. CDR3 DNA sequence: TGTGCCAGCGGAGGGGGCCTCTACGAGCAGTACTTC. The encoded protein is CASGGGLYEQYF.